Presented here are 4 T cell receptor beta chains from one specimen sequenced in a study of T cells in Graves' hyperthyroidism and ophthalmopathy. Authors of the study amplified TCR beta CDR3 regions from RNA transcripts. HTBI primers were used for first-round RT-PCR of the TCR CDR3. TCRdb itself ran the multiplex PCR reads through MiXCR, one entry per CDR3 protein. The repertoire includes around 300,000 distinct CDR3 sequences, about 14% of them detected once, and 7.8% sits in the top ten. Sequenced sample: blood. These receptors all come from a woman in her twenties or thirties with Graves' hyperthyroidism that later progressed to Graves' ophthalmopathy.

The rearrangement links TRBV12-3 or TRBV12-4 to TRBJ1-1; D possibly corresponds to TRBD1 (6 bases). The V gene lost 4 bases and the J gene lost 1 base, with 13 bases spanning the gap. This CDR3 is built from 15 residues. In DNA form, the CDR3 reads TGTGCCAGCAGTTCAACCCCACAGGGGAACACTGAAGCTTTCTTT. Translating it yields CASSSTPQGNTEAFF.

Only one count was recorded for this clonotype. The chain employs TRBV5-5 and TRBJ1-6, with D perhaps TRBD1 (6 bases). Germline V CDR1 and CDR2: SGHKS, YYEKEE (reference sequence). V was cut by 4 bases and J by 5 bases, with 16 bases left in between. The CDR3 is made up of 16 amino acids. The chain's CDR3 is CASSQLKTGNNSPLHF. The CDR3 DNA follows: TGTGCCAGCAGCCAACTCAAAACAGGGAATAATTCACCCCTCCACTTT.

This clonotype was seen only a few times. J is TRBJ2-3 and V is TRBV20-1, with D possibly matching TRBD2 (5 bases). CDR1 is DFQATT, CDR2 SNEGSKA, per germline (reference sequence). Trimming left V 2 bases short and J 3 bases short, with 12 bases between. The CDR3 sequence is 14 residues long. The CDR3 protein is CSARIEGLTDTQYF. The CDR3 coding sequence is TGCAGTGCTAGAATAGAGGGATTGACAGATACGCAGTATTTT.

The rearrangement joins TRBV12-3 or TRBV12-4 to TRBJ1-2, with D perhaps TRBD1 (6 bases). Trimming stripped 3 bases from V and 5 bases from J, with 13 bases between. The length of the CDR3 is 14 residues. The CDR3 spells CASSFGGHPYGYTF. The CDR3, as DNA: TGTGCCAGCAGTTTTGGGGGACACCCGTATGGCTACACCTTC.